A selection of T cell receptor beta chains follows, all from one sample in a study of cytomegalovirus exposure and HLA in healthy donors. The assay was immunoSEQ multiplex PCR, and TCRdb's table has in-frame clones only and misses some. The table has 150,000 to 200,000 clones, 84% seen once; the top ten hold 4.8%. The sequencing input was PBMCs. These receptors all stem from a man aged 18 to 30 in good health and CMV-seronegative. CDR3s include the opening cysteine and the closing phenylalanine or tryptophan.

v_call	j_call	cdr3_aa
TRBV29-1	TRBJ1-2	CSVEAGTDYGYTF
TRBV30	TRBJ2-7	CAWSVLGSGVDF
TRBV7-9	TRBJ2-3	CSLPIVGSRTSDTQYF
TRBV18	TRBJ1-5	CASSPRRDRGSSQPQHF
TRBV27	TRBJ2-7	CASSLAGPRTYEQYF
TRBV12-5	TRBJ2-7	CASGLGLSGGGYEQYF
TRBV6-6	TRBJ2-3	CASSYLVSENTDTQYF
TRBV19	TRBJ2-2	CASSIGGSGELFF
TRBV5-6	TRBJ2-1	CASSGTILYNEQFF
TRBV27	TRBJ2-1	CASSQAGESAAYNEQFF
TRBV7-9	TRBJ2-4	CASSQALATKNIQYF
TRBV19	TRBJ2-3	CASSIVAGVVDTQYF
TRBV19	TRBJ2-7	CASRRTSGLSYEQYF
TRBV25-1	TRBJ2-3	CASSEGSGDTQYF
TRBV7-3	TRBJ2-3	CASSLGLAGGRGTQYF
TRBV19	TRBJ1-5	CASSVYTGGHQPQHF
TRBV4-3	TRBJ1-2	CASRNTGTLYGYTF
TRBV30	TRBJ2-3	CAWRRGGMDTQYF
TRBV30	TRBJ2-7	CAWNRDSYEQYF
TRBV11-2	TRBJ1-4	CASSPGQPNEKLFF
TRBV6-1	TRBJ1-2	CASSEVRGQDGYTF
TRBV2	TRBJ1-4	CASSEVQGAGGMDEKLFF
TRBV27	TRBJ1-1	CASSSPRKTGGTEAFF
TRBV6-5	TRBJ2-3	CASSYLASGSDTQYF
TRBV7-9	TRBJ2-7	CASSLTVSHYEQYF
TRBV18	TRBJ2-3	CASSLGGTFSTDTQYF
TRBV7-2	TRBJ2-7	CASSPGQGGYEQYF
TRBV5-1	TRBJ1-2	CASSLVWQGAGYGYTF
TRBV27	TRBJ1-5	CALGHNFDQPQHF
TRBV7-3	TRBJ2-2	CASSFNGRPGELFF
TRBV5-8	TRBJ1-5	CASSFQGQGRFQPQHF
TRBV7-2	TRBJ2-2	CASRRSGQDRTGELFF
TRBV7-2	TRBJ2-5	CASSTRMRGETQYF
TRBV9	TRBJ2-3	CASSADGVFADTQYF
TRBV5-8	-	CATGRGLSYEQYF
TRBV9	TRBJ1-3	CASSVGGDRSGNTIYF
TRBV7-6	TRBJ2-7	CASSLDADWTGTGGQYF
TRBV4-3	TRBJ1-6	CASSQTGNSPLHF
TRBV6-4	TRBJ1-2	CASSELPGMGGYTF
TRBV30	TRBJ2-5	CAWTRQGKETQYF
TRBV19	TRBJ2-2	CASTAYGERTGELFF
TRBV10-2	TRBJ2-3	CASRRPGGTDTQYF
TRBV5-6	TRBJ1-4	CASSLQGAGGNEKLFF
TRBV27	TRBJ1-6	CASSLWAPGRGSPLHF
TRBV4-3	TRBJ2-3	CASSRRITDTQYF
TRBV19	TRBJ1-3	CASRVDSLSGNTIYF
TRBV5-4	TRBJ2-1	CASRMELAGGNEQFF
TRBV7-3	TRBJ2-3	CASSVRLTDTQYF
TRBV7-8	TRBJ1-5	CASSARQGRNSNQPQHF
TRBV19	TRBJ1-4	CASSKSPFDRGPVGEKLFF